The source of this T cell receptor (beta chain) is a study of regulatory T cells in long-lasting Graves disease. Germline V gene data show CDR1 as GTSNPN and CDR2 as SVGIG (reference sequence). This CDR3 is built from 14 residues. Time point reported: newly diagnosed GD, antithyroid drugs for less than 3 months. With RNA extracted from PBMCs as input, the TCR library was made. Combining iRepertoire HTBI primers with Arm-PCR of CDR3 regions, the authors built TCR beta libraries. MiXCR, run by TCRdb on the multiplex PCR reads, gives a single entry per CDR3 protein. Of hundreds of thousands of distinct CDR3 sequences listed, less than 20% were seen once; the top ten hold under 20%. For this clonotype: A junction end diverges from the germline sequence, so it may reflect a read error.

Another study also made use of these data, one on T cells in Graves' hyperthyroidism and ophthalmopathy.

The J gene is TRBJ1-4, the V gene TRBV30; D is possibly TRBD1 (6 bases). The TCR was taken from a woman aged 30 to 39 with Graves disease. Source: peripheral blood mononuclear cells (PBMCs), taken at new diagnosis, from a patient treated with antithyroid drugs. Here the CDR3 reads CAWSRQATNEKLFF. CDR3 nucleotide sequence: TGTGCCTGGAGTCGACAGGCAACTAACGAAAAACTGTTTTTT. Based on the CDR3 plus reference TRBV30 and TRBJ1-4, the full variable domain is SQTIHQWPATLVQPVGSPLSLECTVEGTSNPNLYWYRQAAGRGLQLLFYSVGIGQISSEVPQNLSASRPQDRQFILSSKKLLLSDSGFYLCAWSRQATNEKLFFGSGTQLSVL.